This TCR beta chain is drawn from a study of cytomegalovirus exposure and HLA in healthy donors. Study conclusions and caveats: Association of a missense DCLRE1C variant with TCR beta V- and J-gene trimming was reported in a later analysis. A later analysis showed TCR association rates differing by HLA locus, peaking at DRB1 and lowest at HLA-C.

Germline CDR1 and CDR2: SGDLS and YYNGEE. The CDR3 runs to 16 residues. V was clipped by 0 bases and J by 4 bases; unmatched bases: 5. This clone was recorded once. The antigen remains unidentified. Primers for the PCR totalled 60 Vbeta and 13 Jbeta. Generated by immunoSEQ multiplex PCR, the TCRdb table keeps only in-frame clones and is missing some. Of fewer than 60,000 clones in the sample, about two thirds are singletons; the top ten hold 22%. The TCR sequence derives from a woman aged 45-65 years in good health and CMV-seropositive. Specimen: PBMCs. The chain is built from TRBV9 and TRBJ2-2, with TRBD2 matching over 8 bases. Here the CDR3 DNA reads TGTGCCAGCAGCGTAGAACTAGCGGAGCCCACCGGGGAGCTGTTTTTT. Translation: CASSVELAEPTGELFF. Combining the CDR3 with reference TRBV9 and TRBJ2-2 gives the whole variable domain DSGVTQTPKHLITATGQRVTLRCSPRSGDLSVYWYQQSLDQGLQFLIQYYNGEERAKGNILERFSAQQFPDLHSELNLSSLELGDSALYFCASSVELAEPTGELFFGEGSRLTVL.